Below are 9 T cell receptor beta chains sequenced from a single sample in a study of control samples from healthy donors and cancer patients. Some clones are missing from TCRdb's copy, which holds only in-frame ones; the method was immunoSEQ multiplex PCR. The data show some 130,000 clones, more than 85% seen once. Sequencing input: PBMCs. These receptor sequences come from a man in his fifties with head and neck cancer.

The chain recombines TRBV27 with TRBJ1-2; no clear D gene. Trimming cost V 3 bases and J 5 bases, with 7 bases left between them. The CDR3 totals 12 residues. Germline CDR1 is MNHEY and CDR2 is SMNVEV (reference sequence). The CDR3 DNA sequence: TGTGCCAGCAGTTTCGGCGGTTATGGCTACACCTTC. Its translation: CASSFGGYGYTF.

The chain recombines TRBV7-9 with TRBJ1-2, with a tentative D call TRBD1 (6 bases). Germline-derived CDR1 and CDR2 are SEHNR and FQNEAQ (reference sequence). With 3 bases removed from V and 2 bases from J, the gap between germline ends came to 10 bases. The CDR3 loop spans 14 amino acids. The CDR3 is CASSFGQPNYGYTF. CDR3 bases: TGTGCCAGCAGCTTCGGACAGCCGAACTATGGCTACACCTTC. Full variable domain (outside the CDR3, taken from reference TRBV7-9 and TRBJ1-2): DTGVSQNPRHKITKRGQNVTFRCDPISEHNRLYWYRQTLGQGPEFLTYFQNEAQLEKSRLLSDRFSAERPKGSFSTLEIQRTEQGDSAMYLCASSFGQPNYGYTFGSGTRLTVV.

This chain joins TRBV7-3 and TRBJ2-1; 7 bases align to TRBD2. Germline trimming cut 5 bases from V and 8 bases from J; bases unmatched to any gene: 15. CDR3 size: 16 residues. Germline V gives CDR1 SGHTA, CDR2 FQGTGA. The CDR3 coding sequence is TGTGCCAGCAGCCCTGCCGGGACTACAATGGGCCATGAGCAGTTCTTC. It yields the protein CASSPAGTTMGHEQFF.

This clone was counted once. The chain recombines TRBV24-1 with TRBJ2-5; perhaps D is TRBD1 or TRBD2 (5 bases each). This CDR3 has 13 residues. Trimming removed 9 bases from V and 4 bases from J, with 14 bases in between. Per the germline V gene, CDR1 is KGHDR and CDR2 is SFDVKD. The CDR3 bases are TGTGCCACCGCCCGGGGCTGGGGAGAGACCCAGTACTTC. This encodes CATARGWGETQYF.

The rearrangement links TRBV24-1 to TRBJ2-1; D is possibly TRBD2 (6 bases). This CDR3 region has 14 residues. V was clipped by 4 bases and J by 12 bases, with 18 bases between them. The germline V gene encodes CDR1 KGHDR and CDR2 SFDVKD. The CDR3 is CATSDPAGIGPQFF. In nucleotides, the CDR3 is TGTGCCACCAGTGACCCCGCGGGGATCGGGCCGCAGTTCTTC.

The table lists this clone with a count of one. The rearrangement links TRBV6-6 to TRBJ1-3; no firm D call. Deletions cut 0 bases from V and 0 bases from J, with 6 bases between. The V gene's germline CDR1 is MNHNY and CDR2 SVGAGI (reference sequence). The CDR3 contains 15 residues. The CDR3 coding sequence is TGTGCCAGCAGTTACTCAGGCAACTCTGGAAACACCATATATTTT. This gives the protein CASSYSGNSGNTIYF.

The rearrangement links TRBV7-7 to TRBJ2-5; D is perhaps TRBD1 or TRBD2 (5 bases each). V dropped 1 base and J dropped 3 bases, with 6 bases sitting between them. The CDR3 spans 13 residues. CDR1 SSHAT and CDR2 FNYEAQ come from the germline V gene (reference sequence). CDR3 nucleotide sequence: TGTGCCAGCAGCTTAGGAGGGGAAGAGACCCAGTACTTC. As protein: CASSLGGEETQYF. Using reference TRBV7-7 and TRBJ2-5 for the parts outside the CDR3, the full variable domain is GAGVSQSPRYKVTKRGQDVTLRCDPISSHATLYWYQQALGQGPEFLTYFNYEAQPDKSGLPSDRFSAERPEGSISTLTIQRTEQRDSAMYRCASSLGGEETQYFGPGTRLLVL.

The CDR3 loop reads CSAASGPRAFF. For the CDR3, the DNA is TGCAGTGCGGCCTCAGGGCCCAGAGCTTTCTTT. The V and J genes are TRBV20-1 and TRBJ1-1; D may be TRBD1 (5 bases). CDR1 and CDR2 (germline): DFQATT, SNEGSKA (reference sequence). V dropped 6 bases and J dropped 10 bases, with 15 bases sitting between them. The CDR3 runs 11 residues.

This clone was detected once. The rearrangement links TRBV25-1 to TRBJ2-1; 7 nucleotides match TRBD2. The germline gives CDR1 MGHDK, CDR2 SYGVNS. Unmatched junction bases numbered 14, after V lost 3 bases and J lost 3 bases. CDR3 length equals 18 residues. The CDR3 DNA reads as TGTGCCAGCAGTGATCCAACACCCAGGGAGGGTCGCTACAATGAGCAGTTCTTC. Residues: CASSDPTPREGRYNEQFF. Full variable domain (remainder filled in from reference TRBV25-1 and TRBJ2-1): EADIYQTPRYLVIGTGKKITLECSQTMGHDKMYWYQQDPGMELHLIHYSYGVNSTEKGDLSSESTVSRIRTEHFPLTLESARPSHTSQYLCASSDPTPREGRYNEQFFGPGTRLTVL.